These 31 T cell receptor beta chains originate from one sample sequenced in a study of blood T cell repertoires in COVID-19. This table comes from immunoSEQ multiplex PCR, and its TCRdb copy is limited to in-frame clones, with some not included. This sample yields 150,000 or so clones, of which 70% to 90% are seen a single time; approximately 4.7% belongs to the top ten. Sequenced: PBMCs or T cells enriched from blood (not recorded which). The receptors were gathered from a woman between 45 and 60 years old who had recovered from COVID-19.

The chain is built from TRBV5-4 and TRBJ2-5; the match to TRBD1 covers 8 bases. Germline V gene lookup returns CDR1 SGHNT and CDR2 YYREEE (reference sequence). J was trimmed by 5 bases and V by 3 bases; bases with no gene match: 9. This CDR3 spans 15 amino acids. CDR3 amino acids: CASSWGVDRGETQYF. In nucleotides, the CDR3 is TGTGCCAGCAGCTGGGGGGTTGACAGGGGTGAGACCCAGTACTTC.

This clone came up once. The CDR3 is CASTLSGGVQNNEQFF. CDR3 coding DNA: TGCGCCAGCACCCTGTCCGGGGGGGTCCAAAACAATGAGCAGTTCTTC. The V and J genes are TRBV4-1 and TRBJ2-1; TRBD2 agrees at 8 bases. This CDR3 spans 16 amino acids. Looked up from germline, CDR1 is MGHRA and CDR2 is YSYEKL. V trimming: 7 bases; J trimming: 5 bases; junction bases outside the gene matches: 13.

CDR3 coding DNA: TGTGCCAGCAGTTCCTGGGCGGGGGGTTATGGCTACACCTTC. It is translated as CASSSWAGGYGYTF. The rearrangement uses TRBV27 and TRBJ1-2; D is perhaps TRBD1 (5 bases). V lost 4 bases to trimming and J lost 5 bases, with 14 bases between them. Germline values: CDR1 MNHEY, CDR2 SMNVEV (reference sequence). The CDR3 runs to 14 residues.

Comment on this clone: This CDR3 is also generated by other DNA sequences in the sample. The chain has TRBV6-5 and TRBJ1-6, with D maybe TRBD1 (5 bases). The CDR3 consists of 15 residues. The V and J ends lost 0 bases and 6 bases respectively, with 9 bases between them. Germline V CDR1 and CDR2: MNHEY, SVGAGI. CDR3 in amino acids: CASSYSGQVNSPLHF. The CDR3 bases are TGTGCCAGCAGTTACTCGGGGCAGGTTAATTCACCCCTCCACTTT.

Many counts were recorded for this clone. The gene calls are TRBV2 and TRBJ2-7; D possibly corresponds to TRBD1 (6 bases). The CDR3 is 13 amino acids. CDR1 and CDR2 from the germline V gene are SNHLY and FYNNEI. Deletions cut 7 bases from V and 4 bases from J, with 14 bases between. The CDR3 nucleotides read TGTGCCAGCACCCAAGCGGACAGTTACGAGCAGTACGTC. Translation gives CASTQADSYEQYV.

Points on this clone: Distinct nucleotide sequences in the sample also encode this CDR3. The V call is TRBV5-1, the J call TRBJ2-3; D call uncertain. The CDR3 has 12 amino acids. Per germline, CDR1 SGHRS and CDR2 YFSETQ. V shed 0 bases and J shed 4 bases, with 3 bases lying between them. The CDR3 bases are TGCGCCAGCAGCTTGGGCGCAGATACGCAGTATTTT. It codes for CASSLGADTQYF.

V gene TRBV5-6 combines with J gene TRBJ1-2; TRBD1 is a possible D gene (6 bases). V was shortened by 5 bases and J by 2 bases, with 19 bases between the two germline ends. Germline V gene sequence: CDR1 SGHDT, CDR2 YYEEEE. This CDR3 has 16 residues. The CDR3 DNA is TGTGCCAGCAGGCCTCTCTCGGGGGGGCGCAACTATGGCTACACCTTC. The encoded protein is CASRPLSGGRNYGYTF.

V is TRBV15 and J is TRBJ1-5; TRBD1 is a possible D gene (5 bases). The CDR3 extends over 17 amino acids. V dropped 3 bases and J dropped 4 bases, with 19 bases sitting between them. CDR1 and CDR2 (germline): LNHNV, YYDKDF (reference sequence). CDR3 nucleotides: TGTGCCACCAGCAGCCGAAGTAGTAACCGGGGGAATCAGCCCCAGCATTTT. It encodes CATSSRSSNRGNQPQHF.

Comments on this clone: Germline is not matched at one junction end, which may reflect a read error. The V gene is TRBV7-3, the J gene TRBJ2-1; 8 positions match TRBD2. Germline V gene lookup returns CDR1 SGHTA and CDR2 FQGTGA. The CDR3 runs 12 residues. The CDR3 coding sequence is TGTGCCGGCAGCTTAACTAGCGGCGAGCAGTTCTTC. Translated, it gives CAGSLTSGEQFF.

The CDR3 DNA follows: TGTGCCAGCAGTCGGCGCGGGGACGGTTCCTATGGCTACACCTTC. Residues: CASSRRGDGSYGYTF. This chain connects TRBV7-6 to TRBJ1-2, with TRBD1 as a possible D gene (5 bases). Trimming removed 6 bases from V and 4 bases from J, with 18 bases in between. The CDR3 covers 15 residues. The germline V gene has CDR1 SGHVS and CDR2 FNYEAQ. The complete variable domain, with remaining parts taken from reference TRBV7-6 and TRBJ1-2, reads GAGVSQSPRYKVTKRGQDVALRCDPISGHVSLYWYRQALGQGPEFLTYFNYEAQQDKSGLPNDRFSAERPEGSISTLTIQRTEQRDSAMYRCASSRRGDGSYGYTFGSGTRLTVV.

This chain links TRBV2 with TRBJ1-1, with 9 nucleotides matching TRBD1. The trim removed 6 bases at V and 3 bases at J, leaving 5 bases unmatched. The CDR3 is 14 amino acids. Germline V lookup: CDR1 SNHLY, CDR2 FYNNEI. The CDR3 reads CASSRDREDTEAFF. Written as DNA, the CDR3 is TGTGCCAGCAGCAGGGACAGGGAGGACACTGAAGCTTTCTTT.

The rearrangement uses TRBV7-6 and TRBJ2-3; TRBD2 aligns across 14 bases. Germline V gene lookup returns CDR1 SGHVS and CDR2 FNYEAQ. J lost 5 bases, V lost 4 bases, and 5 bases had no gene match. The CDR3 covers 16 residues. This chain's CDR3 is CASSSGLAGEGDTQYF. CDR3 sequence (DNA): TGTGCCAGCAGCTCGGGACTAGCGGGAGAGGGAGATACGCAGTATTTT.

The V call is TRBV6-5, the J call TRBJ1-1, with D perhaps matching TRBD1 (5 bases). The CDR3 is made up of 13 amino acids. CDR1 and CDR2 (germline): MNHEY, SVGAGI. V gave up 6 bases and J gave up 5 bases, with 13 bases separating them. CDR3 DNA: TGTGCCAGCAGAAACAGGTGGTATACTGAAGCTTTCTTT. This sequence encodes CASRNRWYTEAFF.

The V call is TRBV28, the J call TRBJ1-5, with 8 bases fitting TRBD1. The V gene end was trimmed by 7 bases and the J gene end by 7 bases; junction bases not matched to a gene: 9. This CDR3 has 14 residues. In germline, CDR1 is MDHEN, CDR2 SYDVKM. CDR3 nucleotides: TGTGCCAGCACCGCGACAGGGGCGGGACAGCCCCAGCATTTT. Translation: CASTATGAGQPQHF.

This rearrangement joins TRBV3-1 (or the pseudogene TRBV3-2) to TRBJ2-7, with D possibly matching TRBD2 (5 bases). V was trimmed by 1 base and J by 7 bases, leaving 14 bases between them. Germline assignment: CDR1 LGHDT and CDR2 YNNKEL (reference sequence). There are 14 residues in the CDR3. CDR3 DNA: TGTGCCAGCAGCCAAGTAAGGAGGACCGGTGAGCAGTACGTC. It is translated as CASSQVRRTGEQYV.

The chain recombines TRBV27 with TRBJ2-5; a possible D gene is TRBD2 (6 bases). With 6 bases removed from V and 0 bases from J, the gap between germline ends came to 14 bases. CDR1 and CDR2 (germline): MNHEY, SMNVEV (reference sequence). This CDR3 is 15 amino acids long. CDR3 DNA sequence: TGTGCCAGCAGCCTCTCCGGGGACTACCAAGAGACCCAGTACTTC. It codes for CASSLSGDYQETQYF.

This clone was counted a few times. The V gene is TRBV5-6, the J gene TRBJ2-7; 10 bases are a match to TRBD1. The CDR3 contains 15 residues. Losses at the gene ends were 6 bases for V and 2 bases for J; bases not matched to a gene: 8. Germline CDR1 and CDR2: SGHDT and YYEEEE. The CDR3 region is CASTGQGVGAYEQYV. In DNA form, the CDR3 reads TGTGCCAGCACCGGACAGGGGGTCGGGGCCTACGAGCAGTACGTC.

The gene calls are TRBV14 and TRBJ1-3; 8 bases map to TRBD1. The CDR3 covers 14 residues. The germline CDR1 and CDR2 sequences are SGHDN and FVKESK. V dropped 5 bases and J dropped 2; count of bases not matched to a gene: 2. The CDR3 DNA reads TGTGCCAGCAGCTCACAGGGGGCTGGAAACACCATATATTTT. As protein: CASSSQGAGNTIYF.

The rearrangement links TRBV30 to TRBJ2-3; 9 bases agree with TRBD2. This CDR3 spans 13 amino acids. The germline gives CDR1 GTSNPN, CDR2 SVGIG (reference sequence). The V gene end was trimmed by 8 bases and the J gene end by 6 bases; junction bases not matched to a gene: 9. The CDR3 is CAGKAGGLDTQYF. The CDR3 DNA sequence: TGTGCCGGCAAAGCGGGAGGATTGGATACGCAGTATTTT.

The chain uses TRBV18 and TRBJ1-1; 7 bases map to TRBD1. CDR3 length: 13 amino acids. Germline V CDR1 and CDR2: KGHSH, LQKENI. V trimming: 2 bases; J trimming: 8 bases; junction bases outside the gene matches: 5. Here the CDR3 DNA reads TGTGCCAGCTCACCAACACAGGGGCAGGAAGCTTTCTTT. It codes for CASSPTQGQEAFF.

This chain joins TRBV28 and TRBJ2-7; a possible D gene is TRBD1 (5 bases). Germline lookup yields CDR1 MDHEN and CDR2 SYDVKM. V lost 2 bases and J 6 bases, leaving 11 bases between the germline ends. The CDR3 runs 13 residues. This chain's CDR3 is CASSLNLRGEQYV. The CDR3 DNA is TGTGCCAGCAGTTTAAATCTAAGGGGCGAGCAGTACGTC.

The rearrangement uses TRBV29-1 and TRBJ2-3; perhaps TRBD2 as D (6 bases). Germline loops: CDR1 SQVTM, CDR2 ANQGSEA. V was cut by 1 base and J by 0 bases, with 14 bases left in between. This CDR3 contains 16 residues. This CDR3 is CSVEARRGSSTDTQYF. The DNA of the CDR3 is TGCAGCGTTGAAGCCAGACGGGGGTCCAGCACAGATACGCAGTATTTT.

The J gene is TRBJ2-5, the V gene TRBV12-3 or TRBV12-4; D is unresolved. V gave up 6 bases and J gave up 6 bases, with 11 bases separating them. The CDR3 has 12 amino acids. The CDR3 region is CASSLQSQTQYF. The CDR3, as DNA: TGTGCCAGCAGCCTACAGTCCCAGACCCAGTACTTC.

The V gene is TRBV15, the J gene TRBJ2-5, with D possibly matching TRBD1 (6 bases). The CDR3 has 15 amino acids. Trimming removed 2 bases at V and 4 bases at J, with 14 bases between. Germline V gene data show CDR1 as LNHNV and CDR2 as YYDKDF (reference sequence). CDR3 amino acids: CATSRPQGGGETQYF. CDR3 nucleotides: TGTGCCACCAGCAGACCACAGGGCGGAGGAGAGACCCAGTACTTC.

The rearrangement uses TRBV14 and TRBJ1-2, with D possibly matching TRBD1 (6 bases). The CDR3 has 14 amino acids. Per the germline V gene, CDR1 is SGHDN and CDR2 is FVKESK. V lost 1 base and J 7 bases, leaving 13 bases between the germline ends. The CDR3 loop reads CASSQVGGPVGYTF. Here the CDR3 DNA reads TGTGCCAGCAGCCAAGTGGGGGGGCCCGTTGGCTACACCTTC.

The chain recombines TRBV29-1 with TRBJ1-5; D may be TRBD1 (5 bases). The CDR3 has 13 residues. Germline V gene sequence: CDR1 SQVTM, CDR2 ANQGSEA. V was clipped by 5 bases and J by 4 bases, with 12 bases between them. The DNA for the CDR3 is TGCAGCGTTATTGGGGGAGGAAATCAGCCCCAGCATTTT. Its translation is CSVIGGGNQPQHF.

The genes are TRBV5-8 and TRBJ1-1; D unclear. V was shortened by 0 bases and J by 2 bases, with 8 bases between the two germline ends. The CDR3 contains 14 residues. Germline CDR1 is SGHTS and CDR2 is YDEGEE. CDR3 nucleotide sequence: TGTGCCAGCAGCTTGGGGGTAGCCAACACTGAAGCTTTCTTT. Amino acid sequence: CASSLGVANTEAFF. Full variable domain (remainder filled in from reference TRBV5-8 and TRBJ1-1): EAGVTQSPTHLIKTRGQQATLRCSPISGHTSVYWYQQALGLGLQFLLWYDEGEERNRGNFPPRFSGRQFPNYSSELNVNALELEDSALYLCASSLGVANTEAFFGQGTRLTVV.

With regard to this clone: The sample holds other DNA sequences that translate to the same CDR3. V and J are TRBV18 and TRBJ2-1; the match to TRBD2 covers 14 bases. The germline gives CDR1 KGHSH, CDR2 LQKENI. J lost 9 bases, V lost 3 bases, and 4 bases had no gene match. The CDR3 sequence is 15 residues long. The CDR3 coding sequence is TGTGCCAGCTCACCGGGACTAGCGGGAGTAGGTGAGCAGTTCTTC. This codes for CASSPGLAGVGEQFF.

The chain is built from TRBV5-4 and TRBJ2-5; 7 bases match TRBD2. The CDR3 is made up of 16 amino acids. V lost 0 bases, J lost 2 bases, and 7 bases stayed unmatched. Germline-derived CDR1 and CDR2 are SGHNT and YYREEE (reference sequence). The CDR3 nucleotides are TGTGCCAGCAGCTTGGTAGGAGCGGGACTTCAAGAGACCCAGTACTTC. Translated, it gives CASSLVGAGLQETQYF.

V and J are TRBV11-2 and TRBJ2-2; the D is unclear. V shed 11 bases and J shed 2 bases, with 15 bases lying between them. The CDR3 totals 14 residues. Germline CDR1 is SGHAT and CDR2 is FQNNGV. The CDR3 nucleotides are TGTGCCGTTAGCCCACCCGCCAACACCGGGGAGCTGTTTTTT. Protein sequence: CAVSPPANTGELFF. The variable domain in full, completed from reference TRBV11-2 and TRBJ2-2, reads EAGVAQSPRYKIIEKRQSVAFWCNPISGHATLYWYQQILGQGPKLLIQFQNNGVVDDSQLPKDRFSAERLKGVDSTLKIQPAKLEDSAVYLCAVSPPANTGELFFGEGSRLTVL.

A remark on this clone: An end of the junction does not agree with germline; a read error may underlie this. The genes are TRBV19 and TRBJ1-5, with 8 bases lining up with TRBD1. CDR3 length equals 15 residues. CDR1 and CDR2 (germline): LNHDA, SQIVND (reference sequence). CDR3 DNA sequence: TGTGCCAGTAGTGTAGACAGGGGAGGGTCTCAGCCCCAGCATTTT. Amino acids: CASSVDRGGSQPQHF.